The source of this T cell receptor (beta chain) is a study of blood T cell repertoires in COVID-19. Across the study: Samples came from the United States, Italy and Spain, spanning acute and convalescent COVID-19.

Profiled with immunoSEQ multiplex PCR; TCRdb holds only in-frame clones, not every one. Seen here are 150,000 to 170,000 clones, about four fifths observed once, and the top ten hold over 25%. This clone showed up just a few times. With V trimmed by 0 bases and J by 3 bases, 6 bases remained unmatched. Per germline, CDR1 SGHRS and CDR2 YFSETQ. This CDR3 spans 16 amino acids. This chain connects TRBV5-1 to TRBJ1-1, with 9 nucleotides matching TRBD1. This receptor was identified in a woman aged 55-70 years with acute or convalescent COVID-19. The sequencing sample was made of peripheral blood. CDR3 bases: TGCGCCAGCAGCTTGGGGACAGGGGTGGAGGACACTGAAGCTTTCTTT. It is translated as CASSLGTGVEDTEAFF.